Presented here are 16 T cell receptor beta chains from one specimen sequenced in a study of blood T cell repertoires in COVID-19. Produced via immunoSEQ multiplex PCR; TCRdb's table is partial and in-frame only. The sample includes fewer than 200,000 clones, around 88% of them seen just once. The sample was PBMCs or T cells enriched from blood (not recorded which). Every receptor here comes from a woman between 45 and 60 years old in a cohort exposed to, infected with or recovered from COVID-19 (not recorded which).

The genes are TRBV27 and TRBJ1-2, with a weak D call TRBD1 (5 bases). V was clipped by 6 bases and J by 1 base, with 9 bases between them. The CDR3 spans 13 residues. From germline, CDR1 is MNHEY and CDR2 SMNVEV (reference sequence). CDR3 region: CASRAGFNYGYTF. CDR3 bases: TGTGCCAGCAGGGCAGGGTTTAACTATGGCTACACCTTC.

This clone came up once. The V call is TRBV3-1 (or the pseudogene TRBV3-2), the J call TRBJ1-4; TRBD1 agrees at 8 bases. From germline, CDR1 is LGHDT and CDR2 YNNKEL (reference sequence). The CDR3 consists of 16 residues. The V and J ends lost 4 bases and 3 bases, in that order; junction bases with no gene match: 7. The CDR3 loop is CASSPGGLAANEKLFF. In DNA, the CDR3 is TGTGCCAGCAGCCCAGGGGGCCTAGCGGCTAATGAAAAACTGTTTTTT.

This clone was counted a single time. The chain couples TRBV14 to TRBJ2-1; 7 bases align to TRBD2. The germline CDR1 and CDR2 sequences are SGHDN and FVKESK. With 4 bases clipped from V and 8 bases from J, the junction kept 8 bases outside the gene matches. The CDR3 has 14 residues. Here the CDR3 reads CASSLSWAGDEQFF. The DNA of the CDR3 is TGTGCCAGCAGCCTGAGTTGGGCGGGAGATGAGCAGTTCTTC.

CDR3 residues: CASRTSGSKNTGELFF. The CDR3 region has the DNA TGTGCCAGTAGGACTAGCGGGAGTAAGAACACCGGGGAGCTGTTTTTT. The V gene is TRBV19, the J gene TRBJ2-2; 12 bases map to TRBD2. V shed 6 bases, J shed 1 base, and the junction held 3 bases outside the gene matches. This CDR3 comprises 16 residues. The germline gives CDR1 LNHDA, CDR2 SQIVND (reference sequence). Complete variable domain (other parts from reference TRBV19 and TRBJ2-2): DGGITQSPKYLFRKEGQNVTLSCEQNLNHDAMYWYRQDPGQGLRLIYYSQIVNDFQKGDIAEGYSVSREKKESFPLTVTSAQKNPTAFYLCASRTSGSKNTGELFFGEGSRLTVL.

The CDR3 is CASRVGPGATEAFF. In nucleotides, the CDR3 is TGTGCCAGCAGGGTCGGACCAGGGGCCACTGAAGCTTTCTTT. J is TRBJ1-1 and V is TRBV6-5; TRBD1 might be the D (6 bases). V lost 6 bases and J 4 bases, leaving 15 bases between the germline ends. The CDR3 is 14 amino acids. Germline V gene sequence: CDR1 MNHEY, CDR2 SVGAGI.

The chain couples TRBV24-1 to TRBJ1-5; D is perhaps TRBD1 (5 bases). The V end lost 4 bases, the J end lost 9 bases, and 12 bases lay between the germline ends. Germline V gene lookup returns CDR1 KGHDR and CDR2 SFDVKD. This CDR3 has 13 residues. The CDR3 is CATSDGIGGPQHF. In DNA form, the CDR3 reads TGTGCCACCAGTGACGGGATCGGGGGGCCCCAGCATTTT.

The rearrangement links TRBV4-3 to TRBJ1-2; 8 nucleotides line up with TRBD1. Germline loops: CDR1 LGHNA, CDR2 YSLEER. The CDR3 is made up of 14 amino acids. Trimming took 1 base from V and 6 from J; bases not matched to a gene: 4. The CDR3 region is CASSQVPDRDGYTF. Written as DNA, the CDR3 is TGCGCCAGCAGCCAAGTCCCGGACAGGGATGGCTACACCTTC.

The gene calls are TRBV30 and TRBJ2-3; 10 bases are shared with TRBD2. The CDR3 is made up of 16 amino acids. V dropped 3 bases and J dropped 5; count of bases not matched to a gene: 11. CDR1 and CDR2 from the germline V gene are GTSNPN and SVGIG (reference sequence). In DNA form, the CDR3 reads TGTGCCTGGAGGGCTAGCGGGGGAACCTTCGGAGATACGCAGTATTTT. Amino acid sequence: CAWRASGGTFGDTQYF.

The chain joins TRBV7-2 to TRBJ1-1; 7 bases map to TRBD1. The ends lost 6 bases at V and 8 bases at J; junction bases unmatched: 15. The CDR3 consists of 15 residues. Germline CDR1 is SGHTA and CDR2 is FQGNSA. The CDR3 here is CASRPRTGPRLEAFF. For the CDR3, the DNA is TGTGCCAGCAGACCTAGGACAGGCCCTCGTTTAGAAGCTTTCTTT.

The chain joins TRBV30 to TRBJ1-5; weak D call: TRBD1 (6 bases). The CDR3 has 14 amino acids. The V end lost 0 bases, the J end lost 7 bases, and 13 bases lay between the germline ends. CDR1 is GTSNPN and CDR2 is SVGIG in the germline V gene (reference sequence). The CDR3 loop is CAWSVSTGSQPQHF. The CDR3 DNA sequence: TGTGCCTGGAGTGTAAGTACAGGGTCCCAGCCCCAGCATTTT.

The gene calls are TRBV2 and TRBJ2-3; TRBD2 might be the D (6 bases). Germline CDR1 SNHLY, CDR2 FYNNEI. This CDR3 is 14 amino acids long. The ends were cut back, 6 bases at V and 0 bases at J, with 10 bases in the middle. CDR3 residues: CASRAGRSTDTQYF. Written as DNA, the CDR3 is TGTGCCAGCAGAGCGGGCCGGAGCACAGATACGCAGTATTTT. Drawing the rest from reference TRBV2 and TRBJ2-3, the complete variable domain is EPEVTQTPSHQVTQMGQEVILRCVPISNHLYFYWYRQILGQKVEFLVSFYNNEISEKSEIFDDQFSVERPDGSNFTLKIRSTKLEDSAMYFCASRAGRSTDTQYFGPGTRLTVL.

The rearrangement links TRBV7-2 to TRBJ1-1; 7 bases are a match to TRBD1. The germline V gene encodes CDR1 SGHTA and CDR2 FQGNSA. The V and J ends lost 0 bases and 5 bases, in that order; junction bases with no gene match: 6. This CDR3 has 15 residues. CDR3 in DNA: TGTGCCAGCAGCTTAGCTCCAGGGGGAGGTACTGAAGCTTTCTTT. As protein: CASSLAPGGGTEAFF.

The chain uses TRBV6-5 and TRBJ1-1; possible D gene TRBD1, 6 bases. Between the trimmed V and J ends, which lost 7 bases and 2 bases, there was a span of 14 bases. The CDR3 has 14 residues. CDR1 and CDR2 (germline): MNHEY, SVGAGI. The CDR3 nucleotides are TGTGCCAGCAAAATCCCACAGGGAAACACTGAAGCTTTCTTT. This gives the protein CASKIPQGNTEAFF.

The V call is TRBV6-5, the J call TRBJ2-3; 9 bases line up with TRBD1. Germline trimming cut 6 bases from V and 4 bases from J; bases unmatched to any gene: 8. The germline CDR1 and CDR2 sequences are MNHEY and SVGAGI. The CDR3 spans 15 residues. CDR3 coding DNA: TGTGCCAGCAGACCCGGGACAGGGAGGCCAGATACGCAGTATTTT. Translation: CASRPGTGRPDTQYF.

The J gene is TRBJ1-4, the V gene TRBV3-1 (or the pseudogene TRBV3-2), with 8 nucleotides matching TRBD1. This CDR3 spans 18 amino acids. The junction had 9 bases not matched to a gene; V was cut back by 0 bases and J by 3 bases. Germline V gene data show CDR1 as LGHDT and CDR2 as YNNKEL (reference sequence). The DNA of the CDR3 is TGTGCCAGCAGCCAAGAACGGAGCAGGGGGCAATCTAATGAAAAACTGTTTTTT. Translating it yields CASSQERSRGQSNEKLFF.

This clone has only a few counts. The chain joins TRBV11-2 to TRBJ2-5; a possible D gene is TRBD1 (6 bases). The germline V gene has CDR1 SGHAT and CDR2 FQNNGV. V shed 4 bases and J shed 6 bases, with 12 bases lying between them. This CDR3 comprises 13 residues. CDR3 coding DNA: TGTGCCAGCAGCTCAAACAGGGAACAGACCCAGTACTTC. Translated: CASSSNREQTQYF. Filled out from reference TRBV11-2 and TRBJ2-5, the complete variable domain reads EAGVAQSPRYKIIEKRQSVAFWCNPISGHATLYWYQQILGQGPKLLIQFQNNGVVDDSQLPKDRFSAERLKGVDSTLKIQPAKLEDSAVYLCASSSNREQTQYFGPGTRLLVL.